The text below deals with one T cell receptor beta chain. Here immunoSEQ multiplex PCR was the method, and the copy in TCRdb shows in-frame clones only, minus some. The table lists hundreds of thousands of clones, over 85% of them singletons, with roughly 10% in the top ten. The data were taken from a study of blood T cell repertoires in COVID-19. Study background: Some COVID-19 samples were acute and others convalescent; all came from the United States, Italy and Spain.

V lost 0 bases and J 5 bases, leaving 14 bases between the germline ends. Germline CDR1 reads MNHEY; CDR2 reads SMNVEV (reference sequence). CDR3 length equals 16 residues. Material: peripheral blood. The gene calls are TRBV27 and TRBJ2-1, with D possibly matching TRBD1 (6 bases). The sequence came from a woman in her thirties with COVID-19, enrolled during active disease. CDR3 coding DNA: TGTGCCAGCAGTTTATCGGATCCAGGGGCCCACAATGAGCAGTTCTTC. This encodes CASSLSDPGAHNEQFF.